This T cell receptor (beta chain) was obtained from a study of T cells in localized non-small cell lung cancer. Study-level findings and limits: Adjacent uninvolved lung had the highest clonality, suggesting focused antigen responses. Sequencing covered just one tumor region, so heterogeneity cannot be ruled out. Of the top 100 tumor clones, median around 60 were in adjacent lung, some 29 among its top 100.

Measured with immunoSEQ multiplex PCR; TCRdb has only the in-frame clones, and not every one. Among tens of thousands of clones listed, 70% to 90% were seen once. This clone appeared once. As yet, its antigen is unknown. With 0 bases removed from V and 0 bases from J, the gap between germline ends came to 6 bases. CDR1 is LNHDA and CDR2 is SQIVND in the germline V gene (reference sequence). The CDR3 runs to 15 residues. The TCR originated in an older male donor with stage III squamous cell lung carcinoma. The rearrangement uses TRBV19 and TRBJ2-1; D is uncertain. The starting material was peripheral blood, obtained before any cancer treatment. CDR3 coding DNA: TGTGCCAGTAGTATAGACCTAAACTCCTACAATGAGCAGTTCTTC. This gives the protein CASSIDLNSYNEQFF.